Listed here are 7 T cell receptor beta chains from one sample, sequenced in a study of persistence of HIV-infected CD4 T cells. Antigens for these TCRs are unknown. The stimulus was an HIV-1 Gag 15-mer peptide pool, roughly 1 ug/peptide/mL. Sorting of responding CD4+ T cells relied on upregulated CD40 ligand together with CD69. Sequencing used immunoSEQ version 4 in survey mode. TCRdb's table, derived via immunoSEQ multiplex PCR, lists solely in-frame clones and lacks some. The table lists some 13,000 clones, around 66% of them singletons. The sample in question was CD4+ T cells sorted from PBMCs after approximately 18-hour stimulation, obtained from a patient who received antiretroviral therapy. Receptor source: an adult man with HIV who was CMV-seropositive.

The chain has TRBV7-2 and TRBJ2-7, with a possible D match to TRBD2 (5 bases). The CDR3 loop spans 13 amino acids. V was shortened by 4 bases and J by 4 bases, with 11 bases between the two germline ends. Germline V gene sequence: CDR1 SGHTA, CDR2 FQGNSA. The DNA of the CDR3 is TGTGCCAGCAGCTACCTATCGGGGTACGAGCAGTACTTC. Its protein product is CASSYLSGYEQYF.

The chain joins TRBV14 to TRBJ2-5; either TRBD1 or TRBD2 may supply D (6 bases each). Germline V gene lookup returns CDR1 SGHDN and CDR2 FVKESK. This CDR3 comprises 16 residues. Trimming left V 1 base short and J 4 bases short, with 16 bases between. The chain's CDR3 is CASSQGSTGRSETQYF. The CDR3 nucleotides read TGTGCCAGCAGCCAAGGATCCACAGGGAGGTCAGAGACCCAGTACTTC.

With regard to this clone: The identical CDR3 is also encoded by other nucleotide sequences in the sample. This CDR3 is CSVAGTSGTDTQYF. The DNA for the CDR3 is TGCAGCGTAGCCGGGACTAGCGGAACAGATACGCAGTATTTT. This chain connects TRBV29-1 to TRBJ2-3; 11 bases fit TRBD2. Trimming at V came to 6 bases and at J to 3 bases, leaving 5 bases not matched to a gene. There are 14 residues in the CDR3. The germline V gene encodes CDR1 SQVTM and CDR2 ANQGSEA.

This clone showed up just a few times. V gene TRBV21-1 combines with J gene TRBJ1-5; the table assigns TRBD1, which was not confirmed against the DNA. TRBV21-1 is reported as a pseudogene. The CDR3 is 16 amino acids. As DNA, the CDR3 is TGTGCCAGCAACCCCGGGGGACAGGCCTTCAATCAGCCCCAGCATTTT. As protein: CASNPGGQAFNQPQHF.

The V and J genes are TRBV18 and TRBJ1-1, with a possible D match to TRBD1 (6 bases). The germline V gene encodes CDR1 KGHSH and CDR2 LQKENI. Trimming stripped 3 bases from V and 4 bases from J, with 18 bases between. The CDR3 has 16 amino acids. The CDR3 nucleotides read TGTGCCAGCTCACCCCAAGCAATACAGGGTGCCACTGAAGCTTTCTTT. Protein sequence: CASSPQAIQGATEAFF. Combining the CDR3 with reference TRBV18 and TRBJ1-1 gives the whole variable domain NAGVMQNPRHLVRRRGQEARLRCSPMKGHSHVYWYRQLPEEGLKFMVYLQKENIIDESGMPKERFSAEFPKEGPSILRIQQVVRGDSAAYFCASSPQAIQGATEAFFGQGTRLTVV.

This clone rates as medium-sized (0.01 to 0.1%). The J gene is TRBJ1-6, the V gene TRBV6-5; unclear D gene. The germline V gene has CDR1 MNHEY and CDR2 SVGAGI. V lost 9 bases, J lost 6 bases, and 12 bases lay in between. This CDR3 spans 13 amino acids. CDR3 bases: TGTGCCAGTCAGGAGGGATTTAATTCACCCCTCCACTTT. Amino acid sequence: CASQEGFNSPLHF.

This chain connects TRBV5-8 to TRBJ2-3, with D possibly TRBD2 on 6 matching bases. CDR1 SGHTS and CDR2 YDEGEE come from the germline V gene. This CDR3 is 15 amino acids long. Trimming took 5 bases from V and 5 from J, leaving 18 bases between them. The CDR3, as DNA: TGTGCCAGCAGGGATAGCCGCGGACTAAAAGATACGCAGTATTTT. Protein sequence: CASRDSRGLKDTQYF.